These 30 T cell receptor beta chains share one sample of origin, sequenced in a study of identical twins. TCRdb recomputed calls from the 5' RACE reads with MiXCR, one row per CDR3 protein. The sample includes around 480,000 distinct CDR3 sequences, 11% to 15% of them seen just once. These same data were also listed under a study on yellow fever vaccine responses in identical twins.

What was sequenced was CD4+ T cells sorted from blood. The receptors derive from a woman in her late teens or twenties in good health.

This clonotype has at least ten counts. The J gene is TRBJ2-7, the V gene TRBV21-1. TRBV21-1 has pseudogene status. CDR3 length equals 15 residues. The CDR3: CASSNSLPGAYEQYF. DNA of the CDR3: TGTGCCAGCAGCAATTCACTGCCTGGGGCCTACGAGCAGTACTTC.

The rearrangement links TRBV20-1 to TRBJ2-7; D is possibly TRBD2 (6 bases). V was cut by 2 bases and J by 7 bases, with 15 bases left in between. CDR1 and CDR2 (germline): DFQATT, SNEGSKA (reference sequence). The CDR3 spans 13 residues. The DNA of the CDR3 is TGCAGTGCTAGACGGGACTTCGCTGGTGAGCAGTACTTC. It translates to CSARRDFAGEQYF.

The table lists this clonotype with a few counts. This chain joins TRBV6-6 and TRBJ2-1; no clear D. The V gene lost 3 bases and the J gene lost 7 bases, with 7 bases spanning the gap. The CDR3 length is 12 residues. Germline-derived CDR1 and CDR2 are MNHNY and SVGAGI (reference sequence). CDR3 sequence reads: CASSYVGNEQFF. The CDR3 region has the DNA TGTGCCAGCAGTTATGTAGGTAATGAGCAGTTCTTC.

V is TRBV6-2 or TRBV6-3 and J is TRBJ2-1, with 8 bases matching TRBD1. V was clipped by 7 bases and J by 5 bases; unmatched bases: 7. Germline CDR1 MNHEY, CDR2 SVGEGT. This CDR3 is built from 14 residues. The CDR3 is CASKRTGTHNEQFF. The CDR3 DNA reads TGTGCCAGCAAACGGACAGGGACCCACAATGAGCAGTTCTTC.

This clonotype was seen a few times. The rearrangement uses TRBV21-1 and TRBJ2-3; the table assigns TRBD1, which was not confirmed against the DNA. TRBV21-1 is given as a pseudogene. The CDR3 contains 13 residues. Written as DNA, the CDR3 is TGTGCCAGCAGCAACAGGGCGGGGGATACGCAGTATTTT. This codes for CASSNRAGDTQYF.

The sample holds many counts of this clonotype. The chain uses TRBV10-3 and TRBJ2-3; 9 bases align to TRBD1. The J segment lost 2 bases and the V segment lost 3 bases, leaving 3 bases of the junction unmatched. The CDR3 runs 15 residues. Per germline, CDR1 ENHRY and CDR2 SYGVKD. The CDR3, as DNA: TGTGCCATCAGTGAAGGGACAGGGAACACAGATACGCAGTATTTT. Protein sequence: CAISEGTGNTDTQYF.

This rearrangement joins TRBV29-1 to TRBJ2-7, with D tentatively TRBD1 (6 bases). V lost 6 bases to trimming and J lost 6 bases, with 18 bases between them. The CDR3 totals 13 residues. Germline loops: CDR1 SQVTM, CDR2 ANQGSEA. The CDR3 sequence: CSVRPLGGFEQYF. The CDR3 bases are TGCAGCGTCAGGCCCTTAGGGGGATTCGAGCAGTACTTC.

A remark on this clonotype: Its ends do not fully match the called genes, so a read error is possible. The rearrangement links TRBV10-3 to TRBJ2-2, with TRBD2 as a possible D gene (6 bases). CDR1 is ENHRY and CDR2 is SYGVKD in the germline V gene. This CDR3 has 15 residues. The CDR3 loop is CAISPGLTNTGKLFF. Written as DNA, the CDR3 is TGTGCCATCAGCCCGGGACTGACCAACACCGGGAAGCTGTTTTTT.

This clonotype has more than one count but fewer than ten. This rearrangement joins TRBV20-1 to TRBJ2-5; possibly TRBD2 for D (6 bases). The CDR3 runs to 13 residues. The germline CDR1 and CDR2 sequences are DFQATT and SNEGSKA (reference sequence). The V gene lost 6 bases and the J gene lost 4 bases, with 15 bases spanning the gap. In nucleotides, the CDR3 is TGCAGTGCCCAAGAGGAGGGGCCAGAGACCCAGTACTTC. It encodes CSAQEEGPETQYF.

This rearrangement joins TRBV12-3 or TRBV12-4 to TRBJ2-5; maybe TRBD1 (6 bases). Trimming took off 1 base at V and 4 bases at J, with 13 bases between the two ends. The CDR3 is 15 amino acids. The CDR3 nucleotides read TGTGCCAGCAGTTTAGGTGGCAGGGGTGGAGAGACCCAGTACTTC. Translated: CASSLGGRGGETQYF.

The chain couples TRBV29-1 to TRBJ2-2, with D hard to call. V was cut by 5 bases and J by 5 bases, with 6 bases left in between. CDR3 length equals 11 residues. Germline CDR1 reads SQVTM; CDR2 reads ANQGSEA. This CDR3 is CSVQTTGELFF. The CDR3 coding sequence is TGCAGCGTTCAAACAACCGGGGAGCTGTTTTTT.

This clonotype was recorded a few times. V gene TRBV19 combines with J gene TRBJ2-7, with 7 bases fitting TRBD2. V was clipped by 3 bases and J by 10 bases; unmatched bases: 6. Per the germline V gene, CDR1 is LNHDA and CDR2 is SQIVND (reference sequence). This CDR3 contains 12 residues. In DNA form, the CDR3 reads TGTGCCAGTAGTATCGGGACTACGGTTCAGTACTTC. Its protein is CASSIGTTVQYF. Based on the CDR3 plus reference TRBV19 and TRBJ2-7, the full variable domain is DGGITQSPKYLFRKEGQNVTLSCEQNLNHDAMYWYRQDPGQGLRLIYYSQIVNDFQKGDIAEGYSVSREKKESFPLTVTSAQKNPTAFYLCASSIGTTVQYFGPGTRLTVT.

There are a few counts of this clonotype. This sequence joins TRBV3-1 and TRBJ2-3; TRBD2 matches at 10 bases. Per germline, CDR1 LGHDT and CDR2 YNNKEL (reference sequence). This CDR3 region has 15 residues. The ends lost 5 bases at V and 2 bases at J; junction bases unmatched: 4. CDR3 region: CASSNSGGYTDTQYF. The CDR3 DNA reads TGTGCCAGCAGCAATAGCGGGGGGTACACAGATACGCAGTATTTT.

The table lists this clonotype with a count of one. One end of the junction varies from germline; a read error may be responsible. The chain has TRBV12-3 or TRBV12-4 and TRBJ2-5; D unclear. CDR3 length: 14 residues. CDR3 sequence: CAGSLDGLGETQYF. The CDR3 DNA reads TGTGCCGGCAGTTTAGACGGGCTCGGGGAGACCCAGTACTTC.

The chain couples TRBV30 to TRBJ2-5, with a tentative D call TRBD1 (5 bases). The CDR3 length is 12 residues. Germline CDR1 and CDR2: GTSNPN and SVGIG (reference sequence). The CDR3 sequence is CAARVPPETQYF. Here the CDR3 DNA reads TGTGCGGCCAGGGTCCCCCCAGAGACCCAGTACTTC.

J is TRBJ2-7 and V is TRBV7-8; maybe TRBD2 (6 bases). V was cut by 0 bases and J by 7 bases, with 10 bases left in between. Germline V lookup: CDR1 SGHVS, CDR2 FQNEAQ. This CDR3 comprises 13 residues. The CDR3 DNA is TGTGCCAGCAGCTTAGCTGGTAGCGGAGAGCAGTACTTC. Translated, it gives CASSLAGSGEQYF.

This chain connects TRBV6-1 to TRBJ1-2; D unclear. Germline V lookup: CDR1 MNHNS, CDR2 SASEGT. CDR3 length equals 14 residues. V lost 0 bases to trimming and J lost 4 bases, with 9 bases between them. The CDR3 DNA follows: TGTGCCAGCAGTGAAGCCCGGCAGCCCTATGGCTACACCTTC. Its translation: CASSEARQPYGYTF.

This clonotype was seen a few times. The V and J genes are TRBV6-2 or TRBV6-3 and TRBJ2-4; TRBD2 aligns across 7 bases. CDR3 length: 15 amino acids. The ends lost 6 bases at V and 4 bases at J; junction bases unmatched: 9. The germline V gene has CDR1 MNHEY and CDR2 SVGEGT. CDR3 bases: TGTGCCAGCAGGAAGAGCGGGACCTTAAAAAACATTCAGTACTTC. Residues: CASRKSGTLKNIQYF.

In this sample, this clonotype turned up many times. The CDR3 here is CSARQGTDTQYF. The CDR3 coding sequence is TGCAGTGCTAGACAGGGCACAGATACGCAGTATTTT. V usage is TRBV20-1 and J usage is TRBJ2-3; D call uncertain. The CDR3 length is 12 residues. Trimming removed 2 bases from V and 1 base from J, with 4 bases in between. Germline V gene lookup returns CDR1 DFQATT and CDR2 SNEGSKA (reference sequence).

V usage is TRBV5-1 and J usage is TRBJ2-7; 11 bases agree with TRBD2. Germline CDR1 reads SGHRS; CDR2 reads YFSETQ. V was pared by 4 bases and J by 2 bases, with 5 bases of the junction left unmatched. The CDR3 has 15 amino acids. DNA of the CDR3: TGCGCCAGCAGCGCAGGACTAGCGGGTACCTACGAGCAGTACTTC. Translation: CASSAGLAGTYEQYF.

The CDR3 here is CASSLVPELAQYF. The DNA for the CDR3 is TGTGCCAGCAGCTTAGTGCCAGAACTAGCCCAGTACTTC. This chain connects TRBV11-2 to TRBJ2-5; TRBD2 might be the D (5 bases). The germline V gene encodes CDR1 SGHAT and CDR2 FQNNGV. This CDR3 has 13 residues. The V gene lost 1 base and the J gene lost 9 bases, with 12 bases spanning the gap. Full variable domain (rest looked up from reference TRBV11-2 and TRBJ2-5): EAGVAQSPRYKIIEKRQSVAFWCNPISGHATLYWYQQILGQGPKLLIQFQNNGVVDDSQLPKDRFSAERLKGVDSTLKIQPAKLEDSAVYLCASSLVPELAQYFGPGTRLLVL.

The gene calls are TRBV20-1 and TRBJ2-1; D unresolved. The V and J ends lost 2 bases and 3 bases respectively, with 11 bases between them. The CDR3 spans 14 residues. The V gene's germline CDR1 is DFQATT and CDR2 SNEGSKA (reference sequence). The DNA of the CDR3 is TGCAGTGCTAGACGTCAGAGCATCTACAATGAGCAGTTCTTC. This gives the protein CSARRQSIYNEQFF.

This clonotype was counted a few times. The gene calls are TRBV3-1 and TRBJ2-1; TRBD2 matches 9 bases. The junction had 7 bases not matched to a gene; V was cut back by 1 base and J by 6 bases. Looked up from germline, CDR1 is LGHDT and CDR2 is YNNKEL (reference sequence). This CDR3 comprises 16 residues. The CDR3 protein is CASSQVSSGGPNEQFF. CDR3 bases: TGTGCCAGCAGCCAAGTCTCCAGCGGGGGGCCCAATGAGCAGTTCTTC.

In its sample, this clonotype was seen a few times. The gene calls are TRBV15 and TRBJ1-6; D is perhaps TRBD1 (5 bases). There are 13 residues in the CDR3. Germline V gives CDR1 LNHNV, CDR2 YYDKDF (reference sequence). The V and J ends lost 1 base and 8 bases respectively, with 6 bases between them. The DNA of the CDR3 is TGTGCCACCAGCAGAGTAGGGGATTCACCCCTCCACTTT. It yields the protein CATSRVGDSPLHF.

The chain combines TRBV4-2 with TRBJ2-7; D is perhaps TRBD1 (5 bases). Germline CDR1 reads LGHNA; CDR2 reads YNFKEQ. The CDR3 covers 13 residues. V lost 4 bases, J lost 3 bases, and 10 bases lay in between. Written as DNA, the CDR3 is TGTGCCAGCAGCCCAGGACACAACTACGAGCAGTACTTC. Translated, it gives CASSPGHNYEQYF.

The genes are TRBV7-2 and TRBJ2-5; tentatively, D is TRBD1 (5 bases). Germline CDR1 SGHTA, CDR2 FQGNSA. Deletions cut 2 bases from V and 1 base from J, with 11 bases between. This CDR3 spans 15 amino acids. CDR3 in amino acids: CASSLMGHIQETQYF. The CDR3 DNA reads TGTGCCAGCAGCTTAATGGGGCATATCCAAGAGACCCAGTACTTC.

The chain carries TRBV6-5 and TRBJ2-3; 8 bases are shared with TRBD2. V lost 0 bases to trimming and J lost 1 base; unmatched junction nucleotides: 6. The length of the CDR3 is 17 residues. Germline lookup yields CDR1 MNHEY and CDR2 SVGAGI. The CDR3 nucleotides are TGTGCCAGCAGTTACTCACCGGGGGGGCCCCGCACAGATACGCAGTATTTT. This encodes CASSYSPGGPRTDTQYF.

This clonotype was seen ten or more times. CDR3 in DNA: TGTGCCAGCGGACTGTTTGGGGAGCTGTTTTTT. Translated: CASGLFGELFF. This chain links TRBV14 with TRBJ2-2; D is perhaps TRBD2 (5 bases). The germline V gene has CDR1 SGHDN and CDR2 FVKESK. V dropped 8 bases and J dropped 8 bases, with 9 bases sitting between them. The CDR3 sequence is 11 residues long. Full variable domain (missing parts from reference TRBV14 and TRBJ2-2): EAGVTQFPSHSVIEKGQTVTLRCDPISGHDNLYWYRRVMGKEIKFLLHFVKESKQDESGMPNNRFLAERTGGTYSTLKVQPAELEDSGVYFCASGLFGELFFGEGSRLTVL.

The V and J genes are TRBV6-2 or TRBV6-3 and TRBJ2-2; the D gene is possibly TRBD1 (6 bases). Germline-derived CDR1 and CDR2 are MNHEY and SVGEGT. V lost 4 bases and J lost 2, with 11 bases in between. The CDR3 spans 15 residues. The CDR3, as DNA: TGTGCCAGCAGTTTATCAGGGGTAAACACCGGGGAGCTGTTTTTT. Residues: CASSLSGVNTGELFF.

This clonotype has more than one count but fewer than ten. The chain combines TRBV3-1 with TRBJ2-1; the D gene is possibly TRBD2 (5 bases). The V gene's germline CDR1 is LGHDT and CDR2 YNNKEL (reference sequence). The length of the CDR3 is 14 residues. Deletions cut 0 bases from V and 9 bases from J, with 12 bases between. The CDR3 reads CASSQDRLASEQFF. The DNA of the CDR3 is TGTGCCAGCAGCCAAGATAGGCTAGCCAGTGAGCAGTTCTTC.